This TCR beta chain was found in a study of T cell clusters in autoimmune cytopenias. Frequency places this clonotype as medium-sized. The CDR3 consists of 17 residues. Germline-derived CDR1 and CDR2 are DFQATT and SNEGSKA (reference sequence). One tube held mixed TRB-A and TRB-B primer pools for touch-down PCR. One entry per CDR3 protein, without DNA, is what TCRdb gives after re-calling the multiplex PCR reads. The listing records over 5,000 distinct CDR3 sequences. Tens of thousands of genome equivalents of blood DNA were amplified for TRB. This chain joins TRBV20-1 and TRBJ1-6; absent DNA, TCRdb's TRBD1 call cannot be checked. Source material: peripheral blood. This clonotype originated in a human donor with an autoimmune cytopenia or autoimmune hepatitis (not recorded which). This CDR3 reads CSARDGEGSGDNSPLHF.